A single sample gave rise to the 31 T cell receptor beta chains below, sequenced in a study of blood T cells in healthy people across ages. Primers used in a second PCR of roughly 6 to 11 cycles were a sample-barcoded 5' primer and a J-beta primer mix. One entry per CDR3 protein, called by TCRdb with MiXCR from the 5' RACE reads. The table shows roughly 1,500,000 distinct CDR3 sequences, with around 36% occurring only once. Source material: blood. The receptors were sampled from a woman in her twenties or thirties in good health.

This clonotype was counted only a few times. This CDR3 is CASSTVTIAKNIQYF. CDR3 DNA: TGTGCCAGCTCAACCGTGACTATAGCCAAAAACATTCAGTACTTC. This chain links TRBV18 with TRBJ2-4; possibly TRBD2 for D (5 bases). CDR3 size: 15 residues. CDR1 is KGHSH, CDR2 LQKENI, per germline. The ends were cut back, 5 bases at V and 0 bases at J, with 11 bases in the middle.

V gene TRBV7-9 combines with J gene TRBJ2-5; either TRBD1 or TRBD2 may fit D (5 bases each). Germline CDR1 and CDR2: SEHNR and FQNEAQ (reference sequence). The CDR3 sequence is 14 residues long. V lost 5 bases and J lost 4, with 14 bases in between. The CDR3 bases are TGTGCCAGCAGCCGACGTGGGACCTCAGAGACCCAGTACTTC. Protein: CASSRRGTSETQYF.

This clonotype was found a few times. The rearrangement uses TRBV2 and TRBJ2-3, with TRBD1 as a possible D gene (6 bases). This CDR3 has 14 residues. Germline V gene sequence: CDR1 SNHLY, CDR2 FYNNEI. Trimming left V 3 bases short and J 5 bases short, with 12 bases between. As DNA, the CDR3 is TGTGCCAGCAGTGACCAGGGGACCGGAGATACGCAGTATTTT. Amino acid sequence: CASSDQGTGDTQYF.

J is TRBJ2-1 and V is TRBV4-1, with D possibly being TRBD2 (6 bases). V lost 5 bases to trimming and J lost 3 bases, with 17 bases between them. The CDR3 sequence is 16 residues long. CDR1 and CDR2 from the germline V gene are MGHRA and YSYEKL. The CDR3 protein is CASSDGLAVNYNEQFF. Here the CDR3 DNA reads TGCGCCAGCAGCGACGGATTAGCGGTCAACTACAATGAGCAGTTCTTC.

The chain employs TRBV2 and TRBJ2-1; D is undetermined. V was clipped by 4 bases and J by 0 bases, with 10 bases between them. Germline CDR1 reads SNHLY; CDR2 reads FYNNEI. The CDR3 is made up of 15 amino acids. CDR3 sequence: CASSVSQSSYNEQFF. The CDR3, as DNA: TGTGCCAGCAGTGTGAGTCAGTCCTCCTACAATGAGCAGTTCTTC.

The chain joins TRBV12-3 or TRBV12-4 to TRBJ1-2; 9 bases line up with TRBD1. V lost 6 bases to trimming and J lost 2 bases; unmatched junction nucleotides: 7. The CDR3 length is 15 residues. The CDR3 DNA sequence: TGTGCCAGCAGCCCAACAGGGGGCAAAAACTATGGCTACACCTTC. Translated: CASSPTGGKNYGYTF.

The J gene is TRBJ1-2, the V gene TRBV27, with TRBD1 identical over 8 bases. Germline V gene lookup returns CDR1 MNHEY and CDR2 SMNVEV (reference sequence). The CDR3 extends over 15 amino acids. J was trimmed by 4 bases and V by 0 bases; bases with no gene match: 4. The CDR3, as DNA: TGTGCCAGCAGTTTATCGGGCAGGGGGCCCTATGGCTACACCTTC. The encoded protein is CASSLSGRGPYGYTF.

The chain carries TRBV28 and TRBJ2-7; 11 bases are a match to TRBD1. CDR3 length equals 16 residues. Germline assignment: CDR1 MDHEN and CDR2 SYDVKM. J gave up 1 base and V 6 bases, and 8 bases lay outside the gene matches. The DNA of the CDR3 is TGTGCCAGCAGGCCCCAAGGGACAGGGGGGTCCTACGAGCAGTACTTC. Residues: CASRPQGTGGSYEQYF.

The J gene is TRBJ2-3, the V gene TRBV28; 8 bases line up with TRBD2. CDR1 and CDR2 (germline): MDHEN, SYDVKM. After removal of 3 bases from V and 0 bases from J, the junction contained 5 bases not matched to a gene. The CDR3 sequence is 16 residues long. The CDR3 DNA is TGTGCCAGCAGTTTTAAGGCGGGAGGCAGCACAGATACGCAGTATTTT. Translating gives CASSFKAGGSTDTQYF. The full variable domain, its missing parts supplied by reference TRBV28 and TRBJ2-3, is DVKVTQSSRYLVKRTGEKVFLECVQDMDHENMFWYRQDPGLGLRLIYFSYDVKMKEKGDIPEGYSVSREKKERFSLILESASTNQTSMYLCASSFKAGGSTDTQYFGPGTRLTVL.

The chain has TRBV19 and TRBJ2-1; no clear D. This CDR3 spans 13 amino acids. The germline V gene encodes CDR1 LNHDA and CDR2 SQIVND (reference sequence). Trimming took off 3 bases at V and 7 bases at J, with 10 bases between the two ends. The DNA of the CDR3 is TGTGCCAGTAGTATGGACCATACTAATGAGCAGTTCTTC. Residues: CASSMDHTNEQFF.

A note on this clonotype: The junction departs from germline at one end; a sequencing error may be responsible. V usage is TRBV29-1 and J usage is TRBJ1-2; the D gene is possibly TRBD1 (6 bases). Germline V gives CDR1 SQVTM, CDR2 ANQGSEA. The CDR3 runs 12 residues. The CDR3 region is CGVVEGDYGYTF. Here the CDR3 DNA reads TGCGGCGTTGTAGAGGGGGACTATGGCTACACCTTC.

This clonotype showed up just a few times. The V call is TRBV2, the J call TRBJ2-1; TRBD2 aligns across 12 bases. This CDR3 spans 16 amino acids. J lost 6 bases, V lost 8 bases, and 11 bases had no gene match. The V gene's germline CDR1 is SNHLY and CDR2 FYNNEI. The CDR3 DNA reads TGTGCCAGCGCGAAGGGCCCTAGCGGGGGGGCCAATGAGCAGTTCTTC. Protein sequence: CASAKGPSGGANEQFF.

Ten or more counts support this clonotype. This chain joins TRBV20-1 and TRBJ2-3; the D gene could be TRBD1 or TRBD2 (5 bases each). This CDR3 contains 16 residues. V was pared by 3 bases and J by 5 bases, with 21 bases between. The germline V gene has CDR1 DFQATT and CDR2 SNEGSKA (reference sequence). As DNA, the CDR3 is TGCAGTGCTAGCGACGGGACCAAAGAAGGGGTAGATACGCAGTATTTT. It codes for CSASDGTKEGVDTQYF.

In its sample, this clonotype was seen a few times. This chain joins TRBV2 and TRBJ1-4; the D is unclear. Germline V gene sequence: CDR1 SNHLY, CDR2 FYNNEI. This CDR3 contains 16 residues. Trimming removed 5 bases from V and 5 bases from J, with 18 bases in between. The CDR3 bases are TGTGCCAGCAGTACCCGAGGAATCCTCAGGAATGAAAAACTGTTTTTT. Amino acids: CASSTRGILRNEKLFF. Variable domain in full (rest from reference TRBV2 and TRBJ1-4): EPEVTQTPSHQVTQMGQEVILRCVPISNHLYFYWYRQILGQKVEFLVSFYNNEISEKSEIFDDQFSVERPDGSNFTLKIRSTKLEDSAMYFCASSTRGILRNEKLFFGSGTQLSVL.

The chain joins TRBV7-2 to TRBJ2-1; D is ambiguous. The CDR3 extends over 14 amino acids. Trimming stripped 2 bases from V and 7 bases from J, with 12 bases between. CDR1 and CDR2 from the germline V gene are SGHTA and FQGNSA. The CDR3 nucleotides are TGTGCCAGCAGCTTATCCACGGTTCCGAATGAGCAGTTCTTC. Translation: CASSLSTVPNEQFF.

The chain is built from TRBV20-1 and TRBJ2-5; 8 bases align to TRBD2. The junction had 7 bases not matched to a gene; V was cut back by 3 bases and J by 4 bases. The CDR3 runs 14 residues. Germline V gene lookup returns CDR1 DFQATT and CDR2 SNEGSKA (reference sequence). CDR3 bases: TGCAGTGCTAGCGACGCGGGGGGATTAGAGACCCAGTACTTC. Translating it yields CSASDAGGLETQYF.

Only a few counts were recorded for this clonotype. The chain is built from TRBV4-2 and TRBJ2-4, with TRBD1 as a possible D gene (6 bases). V was cut by 4 bases and J by 8 bases, with 18 bases left in between. CDR3 length: 15 amino acids. Germline V CDR1 and CDR2: LGHNA, YNFKEQ. The CDR3 bases are TGTGCCAGCAGCCGGGATTACGGACAGAGGGACATTCAGTACTTC. It codes for CASSRDYGQRDIQYF.

This clonotype turned up a few times. The chain carries TRBV15 and TRBJ1-1, with unresolved D. The CDR3 covers 13 residues. Germline V gene data show CDR1 as LNHNV and CDR2 as YYDKDF (reference sequence). CDR3 sequence (DNA): TGTGCTTACCGATCCGGGGAAGGCACTGAAGCTTTCTTT. The encoded protein is CAYRSGEGTEAFF.

A remark on this clonotype: With a much larger clone just one base away, this may be a read error. The chain has TRBV4-1 and TRBJ2-1, with 8 positions matching TRBD2. Germline values: CDR1 MGHRA, CDR2 YSYEKL. The junction had 9 bases not matched to a gene; V was cut back by 4 bases and J by 4 bases. This CDR3 region has 16 residues. The chain's CDR3 is CASSPTGGGPYNEQFF. CDR3 nucleotide sequence: TGCGCCAGCAGCCCTACTGGCGGGGGGCCGTACAATGAGCAGTTCTTC.

The chain recombines TRBV7-9 with TRBJ2-2, with TRBD2 as a possible D gene (5 bases). CDR3 length: 15 residues. The V gene lost 5 bases and the J gene lost 5 bases, with 15 bases spanning the gap. Germline CDR1 reads SEHNR; CDR2 reads FQNEAQ (reference sequence). CDR3 DNA sequence: TGTGCCAGCAGCCTTAGTGGAGGTTGGACCGGGGAGCTGTTTTTT. This encodes CASSLSGGWTGELFF.

The V call is TRBV15, the J call TRBJ1-1; D gene unclear. Trimming stripped 0 bases from V and 9 bases from J, with 11 bases between. Germline CDR1 reads LNHNV; CDR2 reads YYDKDF (reference sequence). The CDR3 extends over 13 amino acids. CDR3 coding DNA: TGTGCCACCAGCAGAGATTTCGGCCCACAAGCTTTCTTT. This sequence encodes CATSRDFGPQAFF. The variable domain in full, completed from reference TRBV15 and TRBJ1-1, reads DAMVIQNPRYQVTQFGKPVTLSCSQTLNHNVMYWYQQKSSQAPKLLFHYYDKDFNNEADTPDNFQSRRPNTSFCFLDIRSPGLGDTAMYLCATSRDFGPQAFFGQGTRLTVV.

As concerns this clonotype: A much larger clone sits a single nucleotide away, making a read error possible. The rearrangement links TRBV12-3 or TRBV12-4 to TRBJ2-6; D is possibly TRBD1 (5 bases). The CDR3 spans 14 residues. The DNA for the CDR3 is TGTGCCAGCAGTACGCTCTCTGGGGCCAACGTCCGGACTTTC. Its translation: CASSTLSGANVRTF.

The chain combines TRBV20-1 with TRBJ2-7; 9 bases align to TRBD1. CDR1 is DFQATT, CDR2 SNEGSKA, per germline (reference sequence). J gave up 5 bases and V 6 bases, and 8 bases lay outside the gene matches. This CDR3 is built from 13 residues. The CDR3 region is CSATGQGGNEQYF. The CDR3 bases are TGCAGTGCAACGGGACAGGGTGGCAACGAGCAGTACTTC.

The gene calls are TRBV11-2 and TRBJ2-1, with D maybe TRBD2 (6 bases). This CDR3 spans 16 amino acids. V dropped 4 bases and J dropped 0 bases, with 13 bases sitting between them. Germline V CDR1 and CDR2: SGHAT, FQNNGV. The CDR3 region has the DNA TGTGCCAGCAGCTGGGGGGTCCTAGACTCCTACAATGAGCAGTTCTTC. Protein sequence: CASSWGVLDSYNEQFF.

This clonotype was recorded a few times. The V gene is TRBV9, the J gene TRBJ2-5; 9 nucleotides match TRBD1. V dropped 3 bases and J dropped 5; count of bases not matched to a gene: 8. The CDR3 contains 15 residues. CDR1 is SGDLS, CDR2 YYNGEE, per germline. The CDR3 loop reads CASSATTGGGETQYF. For the CDR3, the DNA is TGTGCCAGCAGCGCCACAACAGGGGGCGGTGAGACCCAGTACTTC. The complete variable domain, with remaining parts taken from reference TRBV9 and TRBJ2-5, reads DSGVTQTPKHLITATGQRVTLRCSPRSGDLSVYWYQQSLDQGLQFLIQYYNGEERAKGNILERFSAQQFPDLHSELNLSSLELGDSALYFCASSATTGGGETQYFGPGTRLLVL.

The chain is built from TRBV5-1 and TRBJ2-3; TRBD2 agrees at 10 bases. The CDR3 has 16 residues. Germline loops: CDR1 SGHRS, CDR2 YFSETQ. V gave up 4 bases and J gave up 4 bases; unmatched junction bases: 9. CDR3 nucleotide sequence: TGCGCCAGCAGCCCTGGAGCGGGAGGGCCACCAGATACGCAGTATTTT. Residues: CASSPGAGGPPDTQYF.

This chain uses TRBV28 with TRBJ2-5; TRBD1 aligns across 7 bases. The CDR3 runs to 14 residues. Trimming took 5 bases from V and 11 from J; bases not matched to a gene: 14. The germline V gene encodes CDR1 MDHEN and CDR2 SYDVKM. CDR3 nucleotides: TGTGCCAGCAGTCTAGACAGGGCGTATGGGGAGCAGTACTTC. Translating it yields CASSLDRAYGEQYF.

This rearrangement joins TRBV4-2 to TRBJ2-5; the D gene is possibly TRBD1 (5 bases). This CDR3 spans 14 amino acids. Germline CDR1 LGHNA, CDR2 YNFKEQ. V was shortened by 0 bases and J by 4 bases, with 9 bases between the two germline ends. CDR3: CASSQEGLPETQYF. The CDR3 DNA follows: TGTGCCAGCAGCCAAGAGGGGCTACCAGAGACCCAGTACTTC.

CDR3 protein: CASSQEYPVDTQYF. The CDR3 nucleotides are TGTGCCAGCAGCCAAGAGTACCCGGTGGATACGCAGTATTTT. The chain links TRBV14 to TRBJ2-3; no firm D call. Germline-derived CDR1 and CDR2 are SGHDN and FVKESK. This CDR3 comprises 14 residues. Trimming shortened V by 0 bases and J by 6 bases, and 10 bases separated the two germline ends.

This clonotype was seen more than once but under ten times. The CDR3 DNA sequence: TGTGCCAGCAGTTCGCCACAGGGGCTCTCCTACGAGCAGTACTTC. This sequence encodes CASSSPQGLSYEQYF. The chain couples TRBV28 to TRBJ2-7, with 7 bases identical to TRBD1. Germline CDR1 is MDHEN and CDR2 is SYDVKM. The CDR3 contains 15 residues. V shed 4 bases, J shed 0 bases, and the junction held 6 bases outside the gene matches.

This clonotype was counted at least ten times. Germline is not matched at one junction end, which may reflect a read error. The chain is built from TRBV5-1 and TRBJ2-3; 9 positions match TRBD1. Germline V gene lookup returns CDR1 SGHRS and CDR2 YFSETQ. The CDR3 contains 15 residues. The chain's CDR3 is CASSFGTGSTDTQYF. The CDR3 DNA is TGTGCCAGCAGCTTTGGGACAGGGAGCACAGATACGCAGTATTTT. The whole variable domain, filled in from reference TRBV5-1 and TRBJ2-3, reads KAGVTQTPRYLIKTRGQQVTLSCSPISGHRSVSWYQQTPGQGLQFLFEYFSETQRNKGNFPGRFSGRQFSNSRSEMNVSTLELGDSALYLCASSFGTGSTDTQYFGPGTRLTVL.